This TCR beta chain was captured by sequencing in a study of siplizumab effects on memory and regulatory T cells. Details on this clone: Its antigen is unknown.

Overall study results and limits: It was never confirmed that proliferating Tregs from siplizumab cultures were suppressive. Researchers could not give a naive or memory phenotype to roughly 80-95% of proliferating CD4+ or CD8+ clones. Naive T cells looked more diverse than memory cells, and they looked like major contributors to the alloresponse.

Measured with immunoSEQ multiplex PCR; TCRdb has only the in-frame clones, and not every one. The table shows approximately 100,000 clones, with 90% to 95% occurring only once. The V and J ends lost 0 bases and 8 bases, in that order; junction bases with no gene match: 14. Germline assignment: CDR1 SGHRS and CDR2 YFSETQ. The CDR3 is 19 residues long. This sequence originates from a human donor in good health. The specimen sequenced was Tregs sorted from blood. V gene TRBV5-1 combines with J gene TRBJ2-1, with 13 bases fitting TRBD2. The CDR3 is CASSLASVLAGGPMDEQFF. The CDR3 nucleotides read TGCGCCAGCAGCTTGGCGTCGGTACTAGCGGGGGGGCCTATGGATGAGCAGTTCTTC.